These 16 T cell receptor beta chains share one sample of origin, sequenced in a study of CD8 T cells in ankylosing spondylitis (dated by TCRdb to the late 2010s). Library generation was performed with 5' RACE. TCRdb shows the sequencer as Illumina HiSeq 2500. TCRdb's own reprocessing of the public reads used fastp at Q25 and MiXCR and kept productive beta chains. Under each unique CDR3 protein, matching rows form one entry showing the most common genes and DNA. The sample records 150,000 to 200,000 distinct CDR3 sequences, 10% to 15% of which are singletons. Of the sample, approximately 17% falls within the top ten clones. The material sequenced was blood, either unsorted or a sorted T cell fraction (not recorded which). Source of these receptors: a male donor with ankylosing spondylitis or in good health (not recorded which).

The rearrangement joins TRBV10-2 to TRBJ2-3, with 8 bases aligning to TRBD2. V lost 1 base to trimming and J lost 3 bases; unmatched junction nucleotides: 18. The CDR3 is 20 residues long. Germline values: CDR1 WSHSY, CDR2 SAAADI. CDR3 coding DNA: TGCGCCAGCAGTGAGTTCATAGCGGGGAAAGTTGGAGAATCAACAGATACGCAGTATTTT. Translated: CASSEFIAGKVGESTDTQYF.

Only a few counts were recorded for this clonotype. The chain uses TRBV15 and TRBJ1-2; TRBD1 might be the D (6 bases). The CDR3 contains 17 residues. Trimming took 0 bases from V and 6 from J, leaving 20 bases between them. Germline V CDR1 and CDR2: LNHNV, YYDKDF (reference sequence). The DNA for the CDR3 is TGTGCCACCAGCAGAGATGGGGGCGGTGGGTCCGTCCATGGCTACACCTTC. Encoded protein: CATSRDGGGGSVHGYTF.

The CDR3 protein is CASSLEGHTQYF. The CDR3 DNA follows: TGCGCCAGCAGCTTGGAGGGACATACGCAGTATTTT. The rearrangement links TRBV5-1 to TRBJ2-3; the D gene could be TRBD1 or TRBD2 (5 bases each). The CDR3 spans 12 residues. V was shortened by 0 bases and J by 7 bases, with 6 bases between the two germline ends. Germline V gives CDR1 SGHRS, CDR2 YFSETQ.

This clonotype turned up a few times. The gene calls are TRBV5-1 and TRBJ2-5; 13 bases line up with TRBD2. The CDR3 sequence is 16 residues long. V was clipped by 4 bases and J by 5 bases; unmatched bases: 8. CDR1 is SGHRS and CDR2 is YFSETQ in the germline V gene. CDR3 coding DNA: TGCGCCAGCAGCGAAGGACTAGCGGGAGCAGGGGAGACCCAGTACTTC. It codes for CASSEGLAGAGETQYF.

This chain joins TRBV5-5 and TRBJ1-5; no firm D call. V gave up 1 base and J gave up 0 bases, with 5 bases separating them. This CDR3 comprises 14 residues. The germline gives CDR1 SGHKS, CDR2 YYEKEE (reference sequence). The chain's CDR3 is CASSLTYSNQPQHF. For the CDR3, the DNA is TGTGCCAGCAGCTTGACTTATAGCAATCAGCCCCAGCATTTT.

CDR3 nucleotides: TGCAGTGCTGGACAGGGCTACGAGCAGTACTTC. It encodes CSAGQGYEQYF. The rearrangement links TRBV20-1 to TRBJ2-7; 8 nucleotides line up with TRBD1. The CDR3 is 11 residues long. CDR1 and CDR2 (germline): DFQATT, SNEGSKA (reference sequence). Trimming cost V 5 bases and J 3 bases; bases outside gene matches: 0.

The chain recombines TRBV12-3 or TRBV12-4 with TRBJ1-2, with D uncertain. There are 12 residues in the CDR3. Trimming cost V 11 bases and J 6 bases, with 16 bases left between them. The CDR3 DNA sequence: TGTGCCTCCTCCCCGGGAGACCATGGCTACACCTTC. Its protein is CASSPGDHGYTF.

This clonotype was observed a handful of times. The rearrangement joins TRBV9 to TRBJ2-7; 7 bases agree with TRBD1. CDR1 is SGDLS and CDR2 is YYNGEE in the germline V gene. Trimming cost V 0 bases and J 6 bases; bases outside gene matches: 3. This CDR3 is 13 amino acids long. The CDR3 bases are TGTGCCAGCAGCGTAGAGACAGGGTTCGAGCAGTACTTC. This gives the protein CASSVETGFEQYF.

J is TRBJ2-1 and V is TRBV4-1; TRBD2 is a possible D gene (6 bases). Trimming stripped 3 bases from V and 1 base from J, with 10 bases between. This CDR3 spans 15 amino acids. Germline V gives CDR1 MGHRA, CDR2 YSYEKL. DNA for the CDR3: TGCGCCAGCAGCCATAAGGAGGGGTCCTACAATGAGCAGTTCTTC. Its translation is CASSHKEGSYNEQFF.

The rearrangement links TRBV19 to TRBJ2-7; TRBD1 is a possible D gene (6 bases). Looked up from germline, CDR1 is LNHDA and CDR2 is SQIVND (reference sequence). This CDR3 is built from 15 residues. Between the trimmed V and J ends, which lost 1 base and 3 bases, there was a span of 13 bases. The CDR3: CASSIGQDLYYEQYF. CDR3 nucleotide sequence: TGTGCCAGTAGTATAGGACAGGACCTCTACTACGAGCAGTACTTC.

The chain has TRBV12-3 or TRBV12-4 and TRBJ2-5; 7 bases are shared with TRBD1. The V segment lost 3 bases and the J segment 2 bases; nucleotides outside the gene matches: 6. The CDR3 contains 15 residues. DNA for the CDR3: TGTGCCAGCAGTTTGACCAAGGACAGGCAAGAGACCCAGTACTTC. Translation gives CASSLTKDRQETQYF.

This clonotype was detected only a few times. This chain links TRBV5-1 with TRBJ1-6; TRBD1 might be the D (5 bases). Germline V gene data show CDR1 as SGHRS and CDR2 as YFSETQ. The CDR3 has 14 amino acids. V shed 4 bases and J shed 8 bases, with 13 bases lying between them. The CDR3, as DNA: TGCGCCAGCAGCCAAGGGGCGGGGGATTCACCCCTCCACTTT. Translation: CASSQGAGDSPLHF.

At least ten counts were recorded for this clonotype. The chain couples TRBV5-1 to TRBJ1-2; 7 bases are shared with TRBD1. The CDR3 sequence is 15 residues long. From germline, CDR1 is SGHRS and CDR2 YFSETQ. Germline trimming cut 0 bases from V and 3 bases from J; bases unmatched to any gene: 5. The CDR3 DNA reads as TGCGCCAGCAGCTTGGAACCAGGGGGGGACTATGGCTACACCTTC. Encoded protein: CASSLEPGGDYGYTF. Together with reference TRBV5-1 and TRBJ1-2, the CDR3 gives the full variable domain: KAGVTQTPRYLIKTRGQQVTLSCSPISGHRSVSWYQQTPGQGLQFLFEYFSETQRNKGNFPGRFSGRQFSNSRSEMNVSTLELGDSALYLCASSLEPGGDYGYTFGSGTRLTVV.

On this clonotype itself: A read error may produce the germline difference seen at one junction end. The chain has TRBV7-9 and TRBJ2-2; TRBD2 might be the D (6 bases). In germline, CDR1 is SEHNR, CDR2 FQNEAQ (reference sequence). The CDR3 runs 14 residues. The CDR3 region is CASRGGTNTGELSF. DNA for the CDR3: TGTGCCAGCAGGGGCGGGACGAACACCGGGGAGCTGTCTTTT.

This clonotype occurred a few times. The rearrangement joins TRBV2 to TRBJ2-7; the match to TRBD1 covers 7 bases. The CDR3 has 14 residues. The V segment lost 7 bases and the J segment 0 bases; nucleotides outside the gene matches: 6. CDR1 and CDR2 from the germline V gene are SNHLY and FYNNEI. CDR3: CASTGQVPSYEQYF. The CDR3 region has the DNA TGTGCCAGCACCGGACAGGTTCCCTCCTACGAGCAGTACTTC.

This clonotype was counted only a few times. The V call is TRBV12-3 or TRBV12-4, the J call TRBJ2-2; 9 positions agree with TRBD2. J was trimmed by 2 bases and V by 5 bases; bases with no gene match: 9. CDR3 length: 17 amino acids. The CDR3 is CASSAGRLAVNTGELFF. The DNA of the CDR3 is TGTGCCAGCAGTGCCGGTAGACTAGCGGTTAACACCGGGGAGCTGTTTTTT.